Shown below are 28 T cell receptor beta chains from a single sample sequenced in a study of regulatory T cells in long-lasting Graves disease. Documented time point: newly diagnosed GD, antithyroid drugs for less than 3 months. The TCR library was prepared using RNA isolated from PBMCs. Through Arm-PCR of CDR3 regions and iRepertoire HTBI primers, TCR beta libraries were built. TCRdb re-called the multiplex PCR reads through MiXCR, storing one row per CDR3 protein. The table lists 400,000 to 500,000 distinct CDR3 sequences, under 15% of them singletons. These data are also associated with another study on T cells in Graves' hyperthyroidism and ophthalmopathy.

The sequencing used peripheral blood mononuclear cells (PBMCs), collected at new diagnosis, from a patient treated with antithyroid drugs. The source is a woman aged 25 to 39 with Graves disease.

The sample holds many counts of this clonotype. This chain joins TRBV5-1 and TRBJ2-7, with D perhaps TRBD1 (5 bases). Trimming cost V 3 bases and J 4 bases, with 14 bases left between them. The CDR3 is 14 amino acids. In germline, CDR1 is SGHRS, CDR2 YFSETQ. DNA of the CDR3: TGCGCCAGCAGCTCCGATGGGGCAACTTACGAGCAGTACTTC. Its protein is CASSSDGATYEQYF.

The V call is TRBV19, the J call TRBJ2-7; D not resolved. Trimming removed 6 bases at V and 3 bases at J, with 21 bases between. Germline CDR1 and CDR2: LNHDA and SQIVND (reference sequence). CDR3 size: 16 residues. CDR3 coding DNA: TGTGCCAGTAGCACCCGGTGGCAGGTGGAGATCTACGAGCAGTACTTC. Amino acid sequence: CASSTRWQVEIYEQYF.

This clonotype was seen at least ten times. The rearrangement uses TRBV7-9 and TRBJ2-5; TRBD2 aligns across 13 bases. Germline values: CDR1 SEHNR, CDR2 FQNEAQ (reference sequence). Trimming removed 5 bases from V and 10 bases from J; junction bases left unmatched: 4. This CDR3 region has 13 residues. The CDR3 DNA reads TGTGCCAGCAGCCAAACTAGCGGGAGGGACCAGTACTTC. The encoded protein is CASSQTSGRDQYF.

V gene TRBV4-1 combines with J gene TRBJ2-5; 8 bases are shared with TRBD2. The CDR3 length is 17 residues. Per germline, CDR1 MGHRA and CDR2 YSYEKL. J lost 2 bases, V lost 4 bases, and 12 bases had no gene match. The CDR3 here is CASSRVLAGGRQETQYF. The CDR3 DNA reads TGCGCCAGCAGCCGGGTACTTGCGGGAGGACGGCAAGAGACCCAGTACTTC.

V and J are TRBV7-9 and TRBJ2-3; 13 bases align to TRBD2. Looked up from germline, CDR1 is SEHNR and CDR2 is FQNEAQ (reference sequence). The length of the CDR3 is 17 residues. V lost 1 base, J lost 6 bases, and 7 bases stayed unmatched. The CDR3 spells CASSLDVGLAGMDTQYF. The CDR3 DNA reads TGTGCCAGCAGCTTAGATGTGGGACTAGCGGGAATGGATACGCAGTATTTT.

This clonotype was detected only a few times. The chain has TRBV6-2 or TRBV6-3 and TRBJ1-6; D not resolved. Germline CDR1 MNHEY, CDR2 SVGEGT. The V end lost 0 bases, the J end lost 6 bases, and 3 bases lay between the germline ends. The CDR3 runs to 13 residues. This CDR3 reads CASSYSSNSPLHF. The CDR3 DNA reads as TGTGCCAGCAGTTACTCTTCTAATTCACCCCTCCACTTT.

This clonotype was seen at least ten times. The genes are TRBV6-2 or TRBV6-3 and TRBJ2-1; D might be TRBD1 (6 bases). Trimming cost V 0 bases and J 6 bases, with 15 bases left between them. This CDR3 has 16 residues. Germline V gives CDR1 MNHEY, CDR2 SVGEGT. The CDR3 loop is CASSYSDGVGGNEQFF. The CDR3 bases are TGTGCCAGCAGTTACTCGGACGGAGTAGGGGGCAATGAGCAGTTCTTC.

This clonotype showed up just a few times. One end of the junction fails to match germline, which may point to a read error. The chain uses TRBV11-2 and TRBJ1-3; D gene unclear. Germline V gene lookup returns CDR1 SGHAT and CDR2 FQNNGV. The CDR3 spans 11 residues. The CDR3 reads CASSLGAPADF. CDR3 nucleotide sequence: TGTGCCAGCAGCTTAGGGGCCCCGGCGGATTTT. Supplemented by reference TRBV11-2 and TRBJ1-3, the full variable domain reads EAGVAQSPRYKIIEKRQSVAFWCNPISGHATLYWYQQILGQGPKLLIQFQNNGVVDDSQLPKDRFSAERLKGVDSTLKIQPAKLEDSAVYLCASSLGAPADFGEGSWLTVV.

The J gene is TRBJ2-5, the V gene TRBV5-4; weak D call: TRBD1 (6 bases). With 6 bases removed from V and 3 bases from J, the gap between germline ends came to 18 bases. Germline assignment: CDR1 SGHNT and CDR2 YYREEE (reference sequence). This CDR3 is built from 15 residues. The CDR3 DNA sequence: TGTGCCAGCACCCGGACAGCCAATTCAGAAGAGACCCAGTACTTC. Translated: CASTRTANSEETQYF.

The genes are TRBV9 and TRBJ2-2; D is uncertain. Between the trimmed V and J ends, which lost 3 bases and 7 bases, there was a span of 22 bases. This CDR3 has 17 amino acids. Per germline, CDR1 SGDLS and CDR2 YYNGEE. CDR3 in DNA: TGTGCCAGCAGCGGGGGTGGTGACCCCACTGCGTTCGGGGAGCTGTTTTTT. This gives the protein CASSGGGDPTAFGELFF.

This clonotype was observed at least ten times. This chain's CDR3 is CSVENWGTQYF. In DNA, the CDR3 is TGCAGCGTTGAAAACTGGGGTACGCAGTATTTT. V is TRBV29-1 and J is TRBJ2-3, with unresolved D. CDR3 length: 11 residues. Germline CDR1 reads SQVTM; CDR2 reads ANQGSEA. V was pared by 2 bases and J by 8 bases, with 8 bases between.

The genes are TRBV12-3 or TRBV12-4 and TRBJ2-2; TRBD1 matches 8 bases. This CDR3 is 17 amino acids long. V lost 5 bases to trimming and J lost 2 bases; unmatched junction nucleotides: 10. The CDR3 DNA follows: TGTGCCAGCAGTCCAACCGGGACAGGACTTAACACCGGGGAGCTGTTTTTT. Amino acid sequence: CASSPTGTGLNTGELFF.

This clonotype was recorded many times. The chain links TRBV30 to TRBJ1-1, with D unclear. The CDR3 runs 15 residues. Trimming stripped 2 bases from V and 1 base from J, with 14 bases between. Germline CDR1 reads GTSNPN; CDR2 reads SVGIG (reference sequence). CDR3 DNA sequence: TGTGCCTGGAGTCGGGGAGTGGGCTGGAACACTGAAGCTTTCTTT. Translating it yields CAWSRGVGWNTEAFF.

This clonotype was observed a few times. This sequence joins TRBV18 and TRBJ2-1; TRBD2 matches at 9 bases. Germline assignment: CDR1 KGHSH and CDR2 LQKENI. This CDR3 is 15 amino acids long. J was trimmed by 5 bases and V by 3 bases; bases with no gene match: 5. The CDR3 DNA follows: TGTGCCAGCTCACCTTTAAGCGGGGGGCACAATGAGCAGTTCTTC. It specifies CASSPLSGGHNEQFF.

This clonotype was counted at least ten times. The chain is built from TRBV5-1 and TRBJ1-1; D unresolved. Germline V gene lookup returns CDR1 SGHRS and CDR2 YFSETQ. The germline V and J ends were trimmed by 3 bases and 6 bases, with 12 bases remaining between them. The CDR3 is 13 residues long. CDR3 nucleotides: TGCGCCAGCAGCTCCTTCGCCTGGGCTGAAGCTTTCTTT. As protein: CASSSFAWAEAFF.

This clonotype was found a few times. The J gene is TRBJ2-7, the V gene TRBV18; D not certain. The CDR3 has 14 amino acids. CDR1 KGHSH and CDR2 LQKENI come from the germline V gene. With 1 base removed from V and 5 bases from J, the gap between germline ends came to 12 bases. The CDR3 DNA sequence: TGTGCCAGCTCACCACTAAGGGTGTCGGACGAGCAGTACTTC. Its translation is CASSPLRVSDEQYF.

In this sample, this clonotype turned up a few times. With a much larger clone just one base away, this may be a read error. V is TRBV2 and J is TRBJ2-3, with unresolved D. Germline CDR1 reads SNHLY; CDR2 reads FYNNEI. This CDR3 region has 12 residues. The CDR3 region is CAGSETSNTQYF. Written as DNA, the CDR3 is TGTGCCGGCAGTGAAACGTCAAATACGCAGTATTTT. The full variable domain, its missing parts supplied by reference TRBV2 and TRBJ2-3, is EPEVTQTPSHQVTQMGQEVILRCVPISNHLYFYWYRQILGQKVEFLVSFYNNEISEKSEIFDDQFSVERPDGSNFTLKIRSTKLEDSAMYFCAGSETSNTQYFGPGTRLTVL.

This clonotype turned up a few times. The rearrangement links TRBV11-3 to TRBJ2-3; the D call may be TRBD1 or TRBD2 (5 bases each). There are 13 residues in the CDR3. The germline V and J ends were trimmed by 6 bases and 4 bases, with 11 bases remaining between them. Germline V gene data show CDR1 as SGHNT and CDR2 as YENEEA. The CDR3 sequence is CASRTGTADTQYF. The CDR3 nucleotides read TGTGCCAGCAGAACCGGGACCGCAGATACGCAGTATTTT.

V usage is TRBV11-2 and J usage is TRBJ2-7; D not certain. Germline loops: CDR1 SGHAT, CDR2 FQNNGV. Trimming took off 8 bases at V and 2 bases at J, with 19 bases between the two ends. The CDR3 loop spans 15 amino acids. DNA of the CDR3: TGTGCCAGCTCACCTCTTGGAGCAGGCCCCTACGAGCAGTACTTC. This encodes CASSPLGAGPYEQYF. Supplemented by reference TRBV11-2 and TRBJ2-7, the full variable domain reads EAGVAQSPRYKIIEKRQSVAFWCNPISGHATLYWYQQILGQGPKLLIQFQNNGVVDDSQLPKDRFSAERLKGVDSTLKIQPAKLEDSAVYLCASSPLGAGPYEQYFGPGTRLTVT.

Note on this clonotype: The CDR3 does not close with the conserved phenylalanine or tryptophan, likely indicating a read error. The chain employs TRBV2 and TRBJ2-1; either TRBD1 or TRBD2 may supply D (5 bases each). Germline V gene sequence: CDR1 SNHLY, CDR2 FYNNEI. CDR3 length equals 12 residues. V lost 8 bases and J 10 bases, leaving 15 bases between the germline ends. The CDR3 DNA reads TGTGCCAGCTGGGACCAATCAGGGGAGCAGTTCCTC. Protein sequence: CASWDQSGEQFL.

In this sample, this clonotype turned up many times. The CDR3, as DNA: TGCAGTGCCCGGGACTTCCACAGCACAGATACGCAGTATTTT. Protein product: CSARDFHSTDTQYF. The chain joins TRBV20-1 to TRBJ2-3, with D perhaps TRBD2 (6 bases). The V gene lost 6 bases and the J gene lost 0 bases, with 13 bases spanning the gap. CDR3 size: 14 residues. In germline, CDR1 is DFQATT, CDR2 SNEGSKA (reference sequence).

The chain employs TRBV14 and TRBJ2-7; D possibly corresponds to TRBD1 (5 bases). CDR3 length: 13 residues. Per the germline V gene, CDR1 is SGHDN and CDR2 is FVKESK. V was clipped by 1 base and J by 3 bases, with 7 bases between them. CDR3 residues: CASSQVRGYEQYF. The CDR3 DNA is TGTGCCAGCAGCCAAGTAAGGGGCTACGAGCAGTACTTC.

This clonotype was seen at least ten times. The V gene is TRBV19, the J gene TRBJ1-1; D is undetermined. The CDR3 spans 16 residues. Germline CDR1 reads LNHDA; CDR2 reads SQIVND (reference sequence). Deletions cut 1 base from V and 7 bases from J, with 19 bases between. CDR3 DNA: TGTGCCAGTAGTATAGGGTGGGTCGCCAATGGACTTGAAGCTTTCTTT. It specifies CASSIGWVANGLEAFF.

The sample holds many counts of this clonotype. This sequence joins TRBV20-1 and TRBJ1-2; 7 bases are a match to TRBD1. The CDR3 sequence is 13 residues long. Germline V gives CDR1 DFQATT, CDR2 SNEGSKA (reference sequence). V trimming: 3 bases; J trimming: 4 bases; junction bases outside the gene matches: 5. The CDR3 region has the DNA TGCAGTGCTAGCGTTCCAGGGGGCTATGGCTACACCTTC. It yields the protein CSASVPGGYGYTF.

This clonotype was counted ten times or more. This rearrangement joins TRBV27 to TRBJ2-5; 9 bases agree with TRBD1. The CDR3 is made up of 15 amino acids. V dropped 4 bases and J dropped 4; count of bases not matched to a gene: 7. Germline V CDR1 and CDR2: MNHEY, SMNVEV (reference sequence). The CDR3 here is CASSSRQGGLETQYF. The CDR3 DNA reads TGTGCCAGCAGTTCCCGACAGGGGGGGCTAGAGACCCAGTACTTC.

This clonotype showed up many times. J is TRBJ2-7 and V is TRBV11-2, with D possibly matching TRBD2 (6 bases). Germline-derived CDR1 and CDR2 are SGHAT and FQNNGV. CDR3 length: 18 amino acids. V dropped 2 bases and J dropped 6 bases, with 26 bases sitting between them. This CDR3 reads CASSLPVGSRGASGEQYF. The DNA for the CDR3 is TGTGCCAGCAGCTTACCAGTTGGGTCGCGGGGCGCCTCCGGCGAGCAGTACTTC.

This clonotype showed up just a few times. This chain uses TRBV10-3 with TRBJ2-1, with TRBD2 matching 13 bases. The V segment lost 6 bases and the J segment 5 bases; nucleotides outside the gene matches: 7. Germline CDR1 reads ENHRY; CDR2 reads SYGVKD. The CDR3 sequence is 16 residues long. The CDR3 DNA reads TGTGCCATCAGGGGGACTAGCGGGGTCGGGCACAATGAGCAGTTCTTC. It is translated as CAIRGTSGVGHNEQFF.

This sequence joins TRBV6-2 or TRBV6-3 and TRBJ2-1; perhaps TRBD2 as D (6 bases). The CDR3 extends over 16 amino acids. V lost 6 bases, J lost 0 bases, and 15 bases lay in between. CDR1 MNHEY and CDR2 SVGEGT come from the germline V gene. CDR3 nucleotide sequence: TGTGCCAGCAGGGCCATAGCGGCTACCTCCTACAATGAGCAGTTCTTC. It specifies CASRAIAATSYNEQFF.